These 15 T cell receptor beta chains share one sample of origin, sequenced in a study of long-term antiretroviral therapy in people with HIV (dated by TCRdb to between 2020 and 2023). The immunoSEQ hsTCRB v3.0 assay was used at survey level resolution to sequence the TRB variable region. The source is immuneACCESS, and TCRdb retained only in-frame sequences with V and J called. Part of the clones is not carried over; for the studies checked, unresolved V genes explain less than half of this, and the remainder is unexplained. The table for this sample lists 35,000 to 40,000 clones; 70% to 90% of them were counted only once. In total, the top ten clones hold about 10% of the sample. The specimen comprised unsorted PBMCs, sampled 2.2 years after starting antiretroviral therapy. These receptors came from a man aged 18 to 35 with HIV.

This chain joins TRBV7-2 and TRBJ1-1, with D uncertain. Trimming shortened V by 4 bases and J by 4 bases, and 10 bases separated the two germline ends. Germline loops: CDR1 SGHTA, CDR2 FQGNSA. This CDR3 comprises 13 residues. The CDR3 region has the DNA TGTGCCAGCAGCTCAACGTTCGGCACTGAAGCTTTCTTT. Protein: CASSSTFGTEAFF. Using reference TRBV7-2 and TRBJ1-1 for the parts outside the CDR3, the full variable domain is GAGVSQSPSNKVTEKGKDVELRCDPISGHTALYWYRQSLGQGLEFLIYFQGNSAPDKSGLPSDRFSAERTGGSVSTLTIQRTQQEDSAVYLCASSSTFGTEAFFGQGTRLTVV.

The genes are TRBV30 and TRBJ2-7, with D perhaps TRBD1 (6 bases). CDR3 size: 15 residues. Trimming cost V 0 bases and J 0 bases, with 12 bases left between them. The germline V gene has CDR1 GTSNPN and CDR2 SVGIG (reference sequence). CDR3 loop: CAWSVRQALSYEQYF. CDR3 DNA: TGTGCCTGGAGTGTACGACAGGCCCTCTCCTACGAGCAGTACTTC.

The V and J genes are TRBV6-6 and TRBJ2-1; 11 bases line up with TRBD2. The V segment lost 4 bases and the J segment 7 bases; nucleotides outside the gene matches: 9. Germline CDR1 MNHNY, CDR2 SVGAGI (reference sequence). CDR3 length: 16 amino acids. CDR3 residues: CASSFPLAGATNEQFF. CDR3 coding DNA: TGTGCCAGCAGTTTCCCACTAGCGGGGGCCACGAATGAGCAGTTCTTC.

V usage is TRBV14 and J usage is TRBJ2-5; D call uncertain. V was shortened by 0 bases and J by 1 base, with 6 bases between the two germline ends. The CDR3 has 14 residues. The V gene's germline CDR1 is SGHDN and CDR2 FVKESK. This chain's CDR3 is CASSQDPIQETQYF. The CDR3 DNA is TGTGCCAGCAGCCAAGATCCCATCCAAGAGACCCAGTACTTC.

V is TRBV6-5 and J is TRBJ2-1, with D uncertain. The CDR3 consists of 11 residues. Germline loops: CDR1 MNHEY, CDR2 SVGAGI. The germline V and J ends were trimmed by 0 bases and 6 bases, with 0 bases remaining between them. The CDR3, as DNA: TGTGCCAGCAGTTACTCCAATGAGCAGTTCTTC. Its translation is CASSYSNEQFF.

In DNA, the CDR3 is TGTGCCAGCAGTGAGGGACTAGCGGGAGACTACAATGAGCAGTTCTTC. This translates into CASSEGLAGDYNEQFF. This chain joins TRBV6-4 and TRBJ2-1, with 14 bases fitting TRBD2. From germline, CDR1 is MRHNA and CDR2 SNTAGT. Germline trimming cut 3 bases from V and 3 bases from J; bases unmatched to any gene: 1. The CDR3 totals 16 residues.

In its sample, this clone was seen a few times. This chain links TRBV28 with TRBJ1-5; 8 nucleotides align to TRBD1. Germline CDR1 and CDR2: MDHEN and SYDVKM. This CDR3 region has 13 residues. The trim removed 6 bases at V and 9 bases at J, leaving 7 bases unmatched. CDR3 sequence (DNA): TGTGCCAGCAGCCCAGGACAGGGCTGGCCCCAGCATTTT. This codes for CASSPGQGWPQHF.

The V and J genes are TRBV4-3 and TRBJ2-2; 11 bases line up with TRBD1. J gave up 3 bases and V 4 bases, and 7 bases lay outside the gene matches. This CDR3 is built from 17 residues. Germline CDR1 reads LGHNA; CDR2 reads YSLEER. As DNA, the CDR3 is TGCGCCAGCAGCCCTCTGGTGGGACAGGGGGACACCGGGGAGCTGTTTTTT. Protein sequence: CASSPLVGQGDTGELFF.

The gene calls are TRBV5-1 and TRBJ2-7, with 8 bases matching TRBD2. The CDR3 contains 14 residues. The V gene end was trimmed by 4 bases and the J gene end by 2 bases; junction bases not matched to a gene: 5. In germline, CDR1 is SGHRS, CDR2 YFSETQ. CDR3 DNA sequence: TGCGCCAGCAGCGGGCGGGGGGAGGCCTACGAGCAGTACTTC. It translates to CASSGRGEAYEQYF.

The CDR3 sequence is CASSLVYFGLGVSGNTIYF. As DNA, the CDR3 is TGTGCCAGCAGCTTAGTTTACTTCGGTTTGGGCGTCTCTGGAAACACCATATATTTT. The chain is built from TRBV7-9 and TRBJ1-3; D unresolved. The CDR3 runs to 19 residues. V dropped 1 base and J dropped 0 bases, with 19 bases sitting between them. Germline CDR1 reads SEHNR; CDR2 reads FQNEAQ (reference sequence).

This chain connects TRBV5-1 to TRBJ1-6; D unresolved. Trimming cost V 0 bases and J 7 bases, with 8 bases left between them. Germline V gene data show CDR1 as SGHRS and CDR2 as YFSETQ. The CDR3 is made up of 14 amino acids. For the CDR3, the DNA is TGCGCCAGCAGCTTGGACAGAGAGAATTCACCCCTCCACTTT. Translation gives CASSLDRENSPLHF.

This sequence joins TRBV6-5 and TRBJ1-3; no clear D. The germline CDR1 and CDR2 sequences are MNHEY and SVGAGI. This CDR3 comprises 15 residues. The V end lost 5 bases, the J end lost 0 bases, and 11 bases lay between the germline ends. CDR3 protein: CASSPTDDSGNTIYF. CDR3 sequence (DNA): TGTGCCAGCAGTCCCACGGACGACTCTGGAAACACCATATATTTT.

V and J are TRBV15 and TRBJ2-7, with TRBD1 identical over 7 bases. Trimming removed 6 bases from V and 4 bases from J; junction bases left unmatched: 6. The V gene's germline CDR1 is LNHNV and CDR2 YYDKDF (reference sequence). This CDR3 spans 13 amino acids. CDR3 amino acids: CATRPTGPYEQYF. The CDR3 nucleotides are TGTGCCACCAGGCCGACAGGGCCGTACGAGCAGTACTTC.

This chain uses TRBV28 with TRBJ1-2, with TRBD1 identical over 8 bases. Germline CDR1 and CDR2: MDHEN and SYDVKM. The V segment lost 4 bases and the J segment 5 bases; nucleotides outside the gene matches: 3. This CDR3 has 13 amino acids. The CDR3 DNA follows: TGTGCCAGCAGTTGGGGACAGGTGTATGGCTACACCTTC. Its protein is CASSWGQVYGYTF.

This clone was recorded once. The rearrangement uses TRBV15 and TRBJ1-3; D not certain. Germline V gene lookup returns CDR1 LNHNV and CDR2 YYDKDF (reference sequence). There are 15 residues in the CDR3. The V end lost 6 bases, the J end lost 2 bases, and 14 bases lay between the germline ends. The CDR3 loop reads CATRTGSAAGNTIYF. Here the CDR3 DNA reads TGTGCCACCAGAACGGGGTCGGCTGCTGGAAACACCATATATTTT.